The 2 T cell receptor beta chains presented below share a single source sample, sequenced in a study of vaccination and CD4 T cells after COVID-19. The treatment here: approximately nine-day PBMC culture with coronavirus spike peptide pools or control peptides (ViraFEST assay). Their cognate antigens are unknown. The Oncomine TCR Beta short-read assay sequenced DNA from cultured CD4+ T cells. TCRdb re-analysed the PCR reads in MiXCR, keeping a single row per CDR3 protein. The top ten clones hold about a sixth of a sample with fewer than 20,000 distinct CDR3 sequences, about 32% of them seen once. Sequencing was performed on cultured CD4+ T cells from blood. The receptors originated from a human donor with COVID-19.

The CDR3 is CASSHGRGEQYF. DNA for the CDR3: TGTGCCAGTAGCCATGGGAGGGGCGAGCAGTACTTC. J is TRBJ2-7 and V is TRBV19, with 7 bases lining up with TRBD2. The germline CDR1 and CDR2 sequences are LNHDA and SQIVND (reference sequence). Trimming removed 6 bases from V and 6 bases from J; junction bases left unmatched: 5. The CDR3 is 12 amino acids.

By share, this clonotype ranks as medium-sized. The chain has TRBV6-1 and TRBJ1-6; the match to TRBD1 covers 7 bases. Germline loops: CDR1 MNHNS, CDR2 SASEGT. The V and J ends lost 0 bases and 7 bases, in that order; junction bases with no gene match: 3. This CDR3 has 15 amino acids. The CDR3 nucleotides read TGTGCCAGCAGTGAAGCAAAACAGGGGAATTCACCCCTCCACTTT. It is translated as CASSEAKQGNSPLHF.